This T cell receptor (beta chain) was profiled in a study of blood T cells in healthy people across ages. The donors, all healthy, were Caucasians living in Russia, aged roughly 6 to 100. Each sample provided at least 6 micrograms of extracted total RNA. The second PCR ran 7 to 11 cycles with a sample-barcoded 5' primer and J-beta primers. TCRdb reprocessed the 5' RACE reads via MiXCR and lists one record per CDR3 protein. Counted here are roughly 1,800,000 distinct CDR3 sequences, around half occurring once; the ten biggest clones make up around 2.1%. On this clonotype itself: As yet, its antigen is unknown.

The germline V gene encodes CDR1 SGHVS and CDR2 FQNEAQ. Germline trimming cut 6 bases from V and 12 bases from J; bases unmatched to any gene: 18. This CDR3 has 16 amino acids. Study-level points and caveats: The long-lived group displayed more naive CD4+ cells, plus higher diversity, than the aged donors did. Changes in expanded clonotypes were possibly confounded, as the CMV status of donors was unknown.

Sequenced: blood. This sequence joins TRBV7-8 and TRBJ2-1, with 9 bases identical to TRBD2. This clonotype was sampled from a woman between 40 and 50 years old in good health. CDR3 coding DNA: TGTGCCAGCAGTTCTAGAGGAGTCGCGGGGGGGCCCGGGCAGTTCTTC. Its protein product is CASSSRGVAGGPGQFF.